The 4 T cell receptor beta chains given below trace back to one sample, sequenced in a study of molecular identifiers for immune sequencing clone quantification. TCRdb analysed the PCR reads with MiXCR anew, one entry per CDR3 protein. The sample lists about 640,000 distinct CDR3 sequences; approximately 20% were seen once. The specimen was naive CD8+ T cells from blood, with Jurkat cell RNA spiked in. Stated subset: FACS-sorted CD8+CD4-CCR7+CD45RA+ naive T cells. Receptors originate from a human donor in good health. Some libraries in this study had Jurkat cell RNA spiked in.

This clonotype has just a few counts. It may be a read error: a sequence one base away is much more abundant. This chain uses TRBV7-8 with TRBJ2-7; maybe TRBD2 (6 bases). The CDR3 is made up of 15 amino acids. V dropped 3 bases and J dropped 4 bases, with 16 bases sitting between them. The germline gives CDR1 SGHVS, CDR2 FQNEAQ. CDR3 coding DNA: TGTGCCAGCAGCTTTGCCAAGGGGACTTTATACGAGCAGTACTTC. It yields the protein CASSFAKGTLYEQYF.

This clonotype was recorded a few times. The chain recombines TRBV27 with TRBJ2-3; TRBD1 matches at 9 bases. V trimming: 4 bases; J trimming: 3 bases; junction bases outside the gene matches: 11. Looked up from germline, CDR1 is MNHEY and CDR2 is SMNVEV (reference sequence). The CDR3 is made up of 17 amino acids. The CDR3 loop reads CASSSIRGTGITDTQYF. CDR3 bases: TGTGCCAGCAGTTCCATCCGGGGGACAGGGATAACAGATACGCAGTATTTT.

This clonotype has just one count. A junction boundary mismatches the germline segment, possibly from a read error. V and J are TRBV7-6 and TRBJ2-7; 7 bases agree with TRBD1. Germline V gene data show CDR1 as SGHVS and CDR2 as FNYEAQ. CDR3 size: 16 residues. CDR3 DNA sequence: TGTGCCAGCAGCTTAGATTCGGGACAGCGATCCTACGGGCAGTACTTC. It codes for CASSLDSGQRSYGQYF. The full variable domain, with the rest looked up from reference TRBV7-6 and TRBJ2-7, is GAGVSQSPRYKVTKRGQDVALRCDPISGHVSLYWYRQALGQGPEFLTYFNYEAQQDKSGLPNDRFSAERPEGSISTLTIQRTEQRDSAMYRCASSLDSGQRSYGQYFGPGTRLTVT.

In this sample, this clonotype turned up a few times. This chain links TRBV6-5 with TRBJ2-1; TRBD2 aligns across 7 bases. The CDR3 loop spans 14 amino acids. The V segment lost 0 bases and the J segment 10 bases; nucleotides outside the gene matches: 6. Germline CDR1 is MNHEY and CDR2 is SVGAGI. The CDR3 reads CASSYSGASGEQFF. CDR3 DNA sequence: TGTGCCAGCAGTTACTCCGGGGCTAGCGGAGAGCAGTTCTTC.